The 26 T cell receptor beta chains listed next were all sequenced from one sample in a study of blood T cell repertoires in COVID-19 (dated by TCRdb to the early 2020s). The library was produced with the immunoSEQ multiplex PCR assay. Here the immuneACCESS table is served through TCRdb, limited to in-frame sequences with V and J called. Missing clones are a known gap in these copies; in checked studies unresolved V genes cover under half, and the rest lacks a known reason. The sample table shows approximately 500,000 clones, and 89% are seen once. Over 0.7% of the sample rests with the top ten. Sample: peripheral blood. The receptor source for this set is a man younger than 35 with COVID-19, enrolled during active disease.

This chain connects TRBV4-1 to TRBJ2-2, with 10 bases fitting TRBD2. V shed 0 bases and J 4 bases; nucleotides not matched to a gene: 8. This CDR3 is 18 amino acids long. CDR1 is MGHRA, CDR2 YSYEKL, per germline. For the CDR3, the DNA is TGCGCCAGCAGCCAAGATTGGACTAGCGGCCTGAGCACCGGGGAGCTGTTTTTT. This gives the protein CASSQDWTSGLSTGELFF.

V gene TRBV2 combines with J gene TRBJ1-6; D is unresolved. The CDR3 runs 12 residues. V dropped 8 bases and J dropped 6 bases, with 8 bases sitting between them. Germline V gene lookup returns CDR1 SNHLY and CDR2 FYNNEI. DNA for the CDR3: TGTGCCAGCGGAGGAAGTAATTCACCCCTCCACTTT. Amino acids: CASGGSNSPLHF.

The rearrangement uses TRBV5-7 and TRBJ2-7; 8 nucleotides align to TRBD1. TRBV5-7 carries the ORF label, with uncertain function. The CDR3 sequence is 13 residues long. V shed 3 bases and J 3 bases; nucleotides not matched to a gene: 2. The CDR3: CASSSTGDYEQYF. Here the CDR3 DNA reads TGTGCCAGCAGCTCGACAGGGGACTACGAGCAGTACTTC.

The chain links TRBV24-1 to TRBJ1-1; 7 bases match TRBD1. This CDR3 is built from 14 residues. CDR1 is KGHDR, CDR2 SFDVKD, per germline. The CDR3 bases are TGTGCTTTCCCCCCCGACAGGGCGAACACTGAAGCTTTCTTT. This translates into CAFPPDRANTEAFF.

The chain recombines TRBV6-5 with TRBJ1-4; D might be TRBD1 (5 bases). V lost 7 bases and J lost 7, with 13 bases in between. Germline CDR1 reads MNHEY; CDR2 reads SVGAGI. The CDR3 has 13 residues. The CDR3 is CASTSSGSEKLFF. The CDR3 coding sequence is TGTGCCAGCACCAGCTCAGGGTCTGAAAAACTGTTTTTT.

V usage is TRBV19 and J usage is TRBJ1-6; D is possibly TRBD1 (6 bases). The V gene lost 6 bases and the J gene lost 7 bases, with 13 bases spanning the gap. CDR1 and CDR2 (germline): LNHDA, SQIVND (reference sequence). This CDR3 has 14 amino acids. The CDR3 loop reads CASRGKTGNSPLHF. CDR3 in DNA: TGTGCCAGTAGAGGGAAAACAGGGAATTCACCCCTCCACTTT.

The chain carries TRBV6-4 and TRBJ1-1, with 7 bases lining up with TRBD1. The CDR3 length is 13 residues. Germline CDR1 MRHNA, CDR2 SNTAGT. The J segment lost 1 base and the V segment lost 6 bases, leaving 2 bases of the junction unmatched. The CDR3, as DNA: TGTGCCAGCAGACAGGGGTCGAACACTGAAGCTTTCTTT. It codes for CASRQGSNTEAFF.

The chain is built from TRBV9 and TRBJ2-1; the D gene is possibly TRBD2 (6 bases). In germline, CDR1 is SGDLS, CDR2 YYNGEE. Trimming stripped 2 bases from V and 4 bases from J, with 10 bases between. The CDR3 length is 14 residues. In DNA, the CDR3 is TGTGCCAGCAGCGTCCAAGCGGGTTACAATGAGCAGTTCTTC. It specifies CASSVQAGYNEQFF.

The chain carries TRBV19 and TRBJ2-1; tentative D call: TRBD2 (5 bases). V dropped 7 bases and J dropped 9 bases, with 16 bases sitting between them. Germline CDR1 and CDR2: LNHDA and SQIVND (reference sequence). This CDR3 is 13 amino acids long. CDR3: CASTTATGSEQFF. In nucleotides, the CDR3 is TGTGCCAGTACCACCGCAACGGGATCTGAGCAGTTCTTC.

This sequence joins TRBV7-9 and TRBJ2-3; 8 bases are shared with TRBD1. This CDR3 has 15 amino acids. J lost 8 bases, V lost 6 bases, and 13 bases had no gene match. Germline V gives CDR1 SEHNR, CDR2 FQNEAQ (reference sequence). The CDR3 coding sequence is TGTGCCAGCAGATTTACGACAGGGGAGCGAGGTACGCAGTATTTT. Amino acids: CASRFTTGERGTQYF.

The rearrangement uses TRBV13 and TRBJ1-6; 7 bases are a match to TRBD1. From germline, CDR1 is PRHDT and CDR2 FYEKMQ (reference sequence). There are 14 residues in the CDR3. The trim removed 5 bases at V and 7 bases at J, leaving 5 bases unmatched. CDR3 amino acids: CASSEGQTNSPLHF. Here the CDR3 DNA reads TGTGCCAGCAGCGAGGGACAGACCAATTCACCCCTCCACTTT.

This chain uses TRBV19 with TRBJ1-1; 7 positions agree with TRBD1. After removal of 10 bases from V and 5 bases from J, the junction contained 7 bases not matched to a gene. The CDR3 sequence is 12 residues long. Germline CDR1 LNHDA, CDR2 SQIVND (reference sequence). CDR3 bases: TGTGCCATTCGGACAGGTTTAACTGAAGCTTTCTTT. The encoded protein is CAIRTGLTEAFF.

This chain joins TRBV7-9 and TRBJ2-5; maybe TRBD1 (6 bases). V gave up 5 bases and J gave up 4 bases, with 14 bases separating them. CDR3 length equals 14 residues. Per the germline V gene, CDR1 is SEHNR and CDR2 is FQNEAQ (reference sequence). The chain's CDR3 is CASSTAGAGETQYF. The CDR3 coding sequence is TGTGCCAGCAGCACAGCAGGGGCGGGAGAGACCCAGTACTTC.

The V and J genes are TRBV7-2 and TRBJ2-5; weak D call: TRBD2 (6 bases). This CDR3 is 15 amino acids long. The germline V gene encodes CDR1 SGHTA and CDR2 FQGNSA. V was pared by 5 bases and J by 5 bases, with 18 bases between. The CDR3 sequence: CASSGRTGGYETQYF. The CDR3 region has the DNA TGTGCCAGCAGCGGGAGGACGGGCGGGTATGAGACCCAGTACTTC.

The chain employs TRBV5-1 and TRBJ2-7, with TRBD2 identical over 11 bases. The CDR3 extends over 18 amino acids. Germline lookup yields CDR1 SGHRS and CDR2 YFSETQ. Germline trimming cut 6 bases from V and 0 bases from J; bases unmatched to any gene: 14. The CDR3 loop is CASMKGASGRILSYEQYF. The CDR3 bases are TGCGCCAGCATGAAAGGGGCTAGCGGGAGGATACTCTCCTACGAGCAGTACTTC.

The gene calls are TRBV30 and TRBJ1-3; possibly TRBD1 for D (5 bases). Germline-derived CDR1 and CDR2 are GTSNPN and SVGIG (reference sequence). The CDR3 has 15 residues. Deletions cut 2 bases from V and 2 bases from J, with 13 bases between. This CDR3 is CAWSLSRVAGNTIYF. The CDR3 DNA reads as TGTGCCTGGAGTCTCTCCAGGGTAGCTGGAAACACCATATATTTT.

This sequence joins TRBV11-3 and TRBJ2-7; the match to TRBD2 covers 7 bases. V dropped 5 bases and J dropped 5; count of bases not matched to a gene: 12. The CDR3 extends over 15 amino acids. Germline CDR1 is SGHNT and CDR2 is YENEEA. The CDR3 region is CASSPHGGGPDEQYF. The CDR3, as DNA: TGTGCCAGCAGCCCCCATGGGGGAGGGCCCGACGAGCAGTACTTC.

This chain joins TRBV5-1 and TRBJ2-1, with 8 positions matching TRBD1. From germline, CDR1 is SGHRS and CDR2 YFSETQ. The CDR3 loop spans 14 amino acids. The ends lost 5 bases at V and 5 bases at J; junction bases unmatched: 6. Here the CDR3 reads CASRDRGPHNEQFF. DNA of the CDR3: TGCGCCAGCAGAGACAGGGGACCCCACAATGAGCAGTTCTTC.

V gene TRBV5-1 combines with J gene TRBJ2-1; TRBD1 agrees at 10 bases. This CDR3 comprises 15 residues. V was pared by 4 bases and J by 8 bases, with 9 bases of the junction left unmatched. Germline values: CDR1 SGHRS, CDR2 YFSETQ. The CDR3 DNA follows: TGCGCCAGCAGCCGCGGCGACAGGGGGCGAGATGAGCAGTTCTTC. This translates into CASSRGDRGRDEQFF.

This sequence joins TRBV19 and TRBJ1-6; D is perhaps TRBD1 (5 bases). V dropped 8 bases and J dropped 0 bases, with 8 bases sitting between them. The CDR3 contains 14 residues. CDR1 is LNHDA and CDR2 is SQIVND in the germline V gene (reference sequence). The CDR3 region has the DNA TGTGCCAGTGGGGCAGACTCCTATAATTCACCCCTCCACTTT. Translated: CASGADSYNSPLHF.

The chain has TRBV5-1 and TRBJ1-2; D gene uncertain. The CDR3 totals 13 residues. V was pared by 0 bases and J by 6 bases, with 9 bases between. Looked up from germline, CDR1 is SGHRS and CDR2 is YFSETQ. The CDR3 nucleotides read TGCGCCAGCAGCTTGGGGTCACTGGATGGCTACACCTTC. As protein: CASSLGSLDGYTF.

CDR3 in amino acids: CASSPRGWGQPQHF. The CDR3 DNA reads TGTGCCAGCAGCCCGCGGGGGTGGGGCCAGCCCCAGCATTTT. The chain employs TRBV7-2 and TRBJ1-5, with D possibly being TRBD1 (5 bases). Germline loops: CDR1 SGHTA, CDR2 FQGNSA. This CDR3 has 14 residues. The V gene lost 5 bases and the J gene lost 7 bases, with 15 bases spanning the gap.

This sequence joins TRBV7-9 and TRBJ2-3; 9 nucleotides line up with TRBD1. The CDR3 sequence is 15 residues long. The V and J ends lost 4 bases and 1 base, in that order; junction bases with no gene match: 3. Germline V gene sequence: CDR1 SEHNR, CDR2 FQNEAQ (reference sequence). The CDR3 sequence is CASSWGQGGTDTQYF. CDR3 nucleotides: TGTGCCAGCAGCTGGGGACAGGGCGGCACAGATACGCAGTATTTT. Full variable domain (outside the CDR3, taken from reference TRBV7-9 and TRBJ2-3): DTGVSQNPRHKITKRGQNVTFRCDPISEHNRLYWYRQTLGQGPEFLTYFQNEAQLEKSRLLSDRFSAERPKGSFSTLEIQRTEQGDSAMYLCASSWGQGGTDTQYFGPGTRLTVL.

The rearrangement links TRBV11-2 to TRBJ1-2; TRBD1 agrees at 8 bases. The CDR3 has 14 residues. After removal of 1 base from V and 8 bases from J, the junction contained 6 bases not matched to a gene. Germline V lookup: CDR1 SGHAT, CDR2 FQNNGV. The DNA for the CDR3 is TGTGCCAGCAGCTTAGGGACAGGGATCGGAGGCTACACCTTC. The encoded protein is CASSLGTGIGGYTF.

CDR3 region: CASSLNYRSETQYF. The CDR3 region has the DNA TGTGCCAGCAGCTTAAACTACAGGTCGGAGACCCAGTACTTC. The chain couples TRBV7-9 to TRBJ2-5; possible D gene TRBD1, 5 bases. Germline assignment: CDR1 SEHNR and CDR2 FQNEAQ (reference sequence). The CDR3 is 14 amino acids. Deletions cut 2 bases from V and 5 bases from J, with 12 bases between.

J is TRBJ2-3 and V is TRBV5-4; 10 bases are a match to TRBD2. V shed 4 bases, J shed 7 bases, and the junction held 12 bases outside the gene matches. Germline V gene lookup returns CDR1 SGHNT and CDR2 YYREEE (reference sequence). This CDR3 is 16 amino acids long. The DNA of the CDR3 is TGTGCCAGCAGCCCACCAGGAGCGGGAGGGCCCCATACGCAGTATTTT. It is translated as CASSPPGAGGPHTQYF.